This is a list of T cell receptor beta chains from one sample in a study of cytomegalovirus exposure and HLA in healthy donors. Sequencing was performed with immunoSEQ multiplex PCR; in TCRdb, only in-frame clones are kept and a portion is missing. The table lists roughly 150,000 clones, around 82% of them singletons, with around 6.6% in the top ten. The sequenced material came from PBMCs. These receptor sequences come from a woman in her fifties or sixties in good health and CMV-seropositive. Both conserved end residues are part of each CDR3. Some rows have no size entry. The others give once, few or many, or a class for an expanded clone.

clone size: .
J gene: TRBJ1-2
CDR3 length: 15
V gene: TRBV7-9
CDR3 protein: CASSEGQGWGYGYTF

clone size: .
J gene: TRBJ2-1
CDR3 length: 16
V gene: TRBV14
CDR3 protein: CASSQVGRGNHNEQFF

clone size: .
J gene: TRBJ2-7
CDR3 length: 15
V gene: TRBV6-5
CDR3 protein: CASSLNLAGPYEQYF

clone size: .
J gene: TRBJ1-2
CDR3 length: 11
V gene: TRBV2
CDR3 protein: CATVRDSGYTF

clone size: .
J gene: TRBJ2-4
CDR3 length: 16
V gene: TRBV5-5
CDR3 protein: CASSTLGQLAKNIQYF

clone size: .
J gene: TRBJ2-2
CDR3 length: 16
V gene: TRBV4-3
CDR3 protein: CASSQVGRGRTGELFF

clone size: .
J gene: TRBJ2-6
CDR3 length: 15
V gene: TRBV29-1
CDR3 protein: CSVLSRAPGANVLTF

clone size: once
J gene: TRBJ2-2
CDR3 length: 15
V gene: TRBV9
CDR3 protein: CASSVGGVNTGELFF

clone size: .
J gene: TRBJ1-2
CDR3 length: 16
V gene: TRBV19
CDR3 protein: CASSILGGQGTEGYTF

clone size: .
J gene: TRBJ1-2
CDR3 length: 15
V gene: TRBV5-1
CDR3 protein: CASSYTSTGRDGYTF

clone size: few
J gene: TRBJ2-3
CDR3 length: 12
V gene: TRBV5-4
CDR3 protein: CASSNWRDTQYF

clone size: .
J gene: TRBJ2-3
CDR3 length: 16
V gene: TRBV18
CDR3 protein: CASSLSAGGATDTQYF

clone size: .
J gene: TRBJ1-6
CDR3 length: 14
V gene: TRBV6-1
CDR3 protein: CASSEGTGSSPLHF

clone size: .
J gene: TRBJ2-7
CDR3 length: 14
V gene: TRBV9
CDR3 protein: CASSAYRDTYEQYF

clone size: once
J gene: TRBJ2-7
CDR3 length: 13
V gene: TRBV5-4
CDR3 protein: CASSIGRGNEQYF

clone size: .
J gene: TRBJ2-7
CDR3 length: 15
V gene: TRBV6-1
CDR3 protein: CASSETRVSPWEQYF